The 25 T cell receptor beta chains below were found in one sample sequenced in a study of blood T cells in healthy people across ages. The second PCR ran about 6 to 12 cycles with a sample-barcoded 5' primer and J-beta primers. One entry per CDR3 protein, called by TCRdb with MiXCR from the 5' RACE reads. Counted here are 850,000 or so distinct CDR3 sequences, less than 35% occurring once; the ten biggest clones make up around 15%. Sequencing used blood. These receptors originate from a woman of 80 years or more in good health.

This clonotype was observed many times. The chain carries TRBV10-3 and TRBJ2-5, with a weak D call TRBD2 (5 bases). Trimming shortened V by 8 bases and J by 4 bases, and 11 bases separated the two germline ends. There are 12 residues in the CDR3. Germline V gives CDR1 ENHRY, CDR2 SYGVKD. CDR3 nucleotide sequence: TGTGCCATCTCCCCGGGGATAGAGACCCAGTACTTC. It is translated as CAISPGIETQYF.

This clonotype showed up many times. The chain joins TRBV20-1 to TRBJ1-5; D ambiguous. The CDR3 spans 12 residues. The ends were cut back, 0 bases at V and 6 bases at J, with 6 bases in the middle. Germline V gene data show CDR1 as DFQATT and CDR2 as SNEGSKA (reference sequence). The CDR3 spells CSARDRLQPQHF. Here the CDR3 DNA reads TGCAGTGCTAGAGATAGGCTTCAGCCCCAGCATTTT.

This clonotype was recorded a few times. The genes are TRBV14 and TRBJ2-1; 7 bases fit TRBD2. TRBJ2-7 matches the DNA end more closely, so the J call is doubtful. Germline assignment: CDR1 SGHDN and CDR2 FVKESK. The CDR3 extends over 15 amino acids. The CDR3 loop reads CASSQIAGIHNEQYF. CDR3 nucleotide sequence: TGTGCCAGCAGCCAAATAGCGGGTATCCACAATGAGCAGTACTTC.

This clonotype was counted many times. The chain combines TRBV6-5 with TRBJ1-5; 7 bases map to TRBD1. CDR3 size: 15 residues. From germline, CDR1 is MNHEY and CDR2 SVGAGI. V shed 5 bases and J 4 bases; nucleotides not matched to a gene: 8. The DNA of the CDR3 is TGTGCCAGCAGTCCCGGGACAGTATGGAATCAGCCCCAGCATTTT. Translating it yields CASSPGTVWNQPQHF.

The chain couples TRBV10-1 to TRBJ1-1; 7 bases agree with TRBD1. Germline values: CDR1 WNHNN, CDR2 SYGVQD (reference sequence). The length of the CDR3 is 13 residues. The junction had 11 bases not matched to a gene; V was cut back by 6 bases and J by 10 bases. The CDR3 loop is CASSSDRLGGAFF. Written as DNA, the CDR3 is TGCGCCAGCAGCTCGGACAGGCTGGGGGGAGCTTTCTTT.

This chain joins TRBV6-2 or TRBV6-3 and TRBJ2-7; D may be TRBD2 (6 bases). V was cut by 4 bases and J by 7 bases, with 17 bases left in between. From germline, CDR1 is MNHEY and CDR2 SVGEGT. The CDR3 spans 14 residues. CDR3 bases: TGTGCCAGCAGTTGGGGACTTACCTACAATGAGCAGTACTTC. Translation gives CASSWGLTYNEQYF.

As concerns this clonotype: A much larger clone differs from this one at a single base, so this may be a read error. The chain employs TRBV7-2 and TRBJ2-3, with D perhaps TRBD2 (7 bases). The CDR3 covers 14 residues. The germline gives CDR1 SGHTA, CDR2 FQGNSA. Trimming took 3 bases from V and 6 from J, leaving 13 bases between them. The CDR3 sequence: CTSSFRRGGDTQYF. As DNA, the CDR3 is TGTACCAGCAGCTTCCGCAGGGGAGGGGATACGCAGTATTTT.

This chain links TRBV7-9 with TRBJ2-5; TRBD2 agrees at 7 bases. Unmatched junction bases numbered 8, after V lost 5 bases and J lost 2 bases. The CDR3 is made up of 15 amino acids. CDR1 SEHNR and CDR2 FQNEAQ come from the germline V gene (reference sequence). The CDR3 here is CASSPSRAGQETQYF. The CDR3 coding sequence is TGTGCCAGCAGCCCCAGTCGAGCGGGACAAGAGACCCAGTACTTC.

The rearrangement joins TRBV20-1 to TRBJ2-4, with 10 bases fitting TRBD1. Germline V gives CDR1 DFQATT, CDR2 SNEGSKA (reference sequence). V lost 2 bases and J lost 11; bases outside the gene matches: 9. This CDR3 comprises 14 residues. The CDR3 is CSARLGTGDSLQYF. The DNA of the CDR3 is TGCAGTGCTAGACTTGGGACAGGGGATTCCCTTCAGTACTTC.

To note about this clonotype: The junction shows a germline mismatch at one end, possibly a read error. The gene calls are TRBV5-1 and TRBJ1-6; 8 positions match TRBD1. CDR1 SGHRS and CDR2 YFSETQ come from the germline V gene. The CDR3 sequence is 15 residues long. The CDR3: CASSPGGQGVSPPHF. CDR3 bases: TGCGCCAGCAGCCCGGGAGGACAGGGAGTTTCACCCCCCCACTTT.

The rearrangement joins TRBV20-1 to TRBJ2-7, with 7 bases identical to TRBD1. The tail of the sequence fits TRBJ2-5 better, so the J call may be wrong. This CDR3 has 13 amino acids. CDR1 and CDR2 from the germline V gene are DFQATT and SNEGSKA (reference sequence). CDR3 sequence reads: CSAPGDSLETQYF. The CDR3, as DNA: TGCAGTGCCCCCGGGGACAGTTTGGAGACCCAGTACTTC.

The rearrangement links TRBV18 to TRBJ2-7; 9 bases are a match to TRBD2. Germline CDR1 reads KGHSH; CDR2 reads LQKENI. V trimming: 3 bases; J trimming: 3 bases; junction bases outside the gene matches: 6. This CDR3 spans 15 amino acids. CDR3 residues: CASSPIAGDYYEQYF. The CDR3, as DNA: TGTGCCAGCTCACCTATAGCGGGGGACTACTACGAGCAGTACTTC.

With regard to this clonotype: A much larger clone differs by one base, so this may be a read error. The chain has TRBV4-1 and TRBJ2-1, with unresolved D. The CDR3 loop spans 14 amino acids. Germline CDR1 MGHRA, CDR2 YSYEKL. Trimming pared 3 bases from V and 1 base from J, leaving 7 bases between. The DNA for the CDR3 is TGCGCCAGCAGCCAGCACGGATCCTACAATGAGCAGTTCTTC. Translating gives CASSQHGSYNEQFF.

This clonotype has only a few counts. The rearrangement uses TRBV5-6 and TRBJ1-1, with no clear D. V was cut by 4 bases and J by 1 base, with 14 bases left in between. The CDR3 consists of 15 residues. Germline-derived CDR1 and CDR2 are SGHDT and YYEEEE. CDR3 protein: CASSPGGRQNTEAFF. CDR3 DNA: TGTGCCAGCAGCCCTGGCGGACGGCAGAACACTGAAGCTTTCTTT.

The CDR3 coding sequence is TGTGCCTGGAGTCCCAGAGAGTCGGGCTACACCTTC. Translated, it gives CAWSPRESGYTF. The rearrangement uses TRBV30 and TRBJ1-2; D not certain. Trimming took off 2 bases at V and 8 bases at J, with 12 bases between the two ends. The CDR3 is 12 amino acids. Looked up from germline, CDR1 is GTSNPN and CDR2 is SVGIG (reference sequence).

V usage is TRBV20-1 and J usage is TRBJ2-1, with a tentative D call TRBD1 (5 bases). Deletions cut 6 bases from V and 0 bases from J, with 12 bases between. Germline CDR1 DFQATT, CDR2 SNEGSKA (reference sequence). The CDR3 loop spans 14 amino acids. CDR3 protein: CSAPGFSSYNEQFF. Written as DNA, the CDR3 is TGCAGTGCCCCAGGGTTCAGCTCCTACAATGAGCAGTTCTTC.

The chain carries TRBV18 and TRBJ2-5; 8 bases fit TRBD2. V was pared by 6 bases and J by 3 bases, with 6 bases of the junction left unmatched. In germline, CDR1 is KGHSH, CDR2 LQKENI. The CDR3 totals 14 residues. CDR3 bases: TGTGCCAGCTCCGCCGGGAGGGTCAAAGAGACCCAGTACTTC. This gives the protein CASSAGRVKETQYF.

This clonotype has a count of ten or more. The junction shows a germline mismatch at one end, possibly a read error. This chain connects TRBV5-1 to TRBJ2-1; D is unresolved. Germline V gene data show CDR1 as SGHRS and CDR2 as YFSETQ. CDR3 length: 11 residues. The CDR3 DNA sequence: TGTGCCAGCAGTTTAGTGGGTGAGCAGTTCTTC. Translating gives CASSLVGEQFF.

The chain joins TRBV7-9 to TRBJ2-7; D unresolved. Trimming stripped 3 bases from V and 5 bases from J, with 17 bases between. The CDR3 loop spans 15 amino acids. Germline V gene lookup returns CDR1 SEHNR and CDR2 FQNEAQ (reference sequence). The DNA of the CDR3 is TGTGCCAGCAGCTTCAGAGGTCAAAACAACAACGAGCAGTACTTC. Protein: CASSFRGQNNNEQYF.

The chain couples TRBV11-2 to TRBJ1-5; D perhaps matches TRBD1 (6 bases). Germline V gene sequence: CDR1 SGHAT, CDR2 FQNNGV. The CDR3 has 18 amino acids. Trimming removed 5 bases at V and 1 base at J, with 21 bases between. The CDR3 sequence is CASSHSSTRGGSNQPQHF. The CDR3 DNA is TGTGCCAGCAGCCATAGCAGTACCAGGGGAGGGAGCAATCAGCCCCAGCATTTT.

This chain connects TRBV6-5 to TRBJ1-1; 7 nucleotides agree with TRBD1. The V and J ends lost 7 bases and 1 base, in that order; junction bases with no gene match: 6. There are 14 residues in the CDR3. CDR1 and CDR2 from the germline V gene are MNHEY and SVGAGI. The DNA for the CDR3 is TGTGCCAGCACACAGACAGGGAAGAACACTGAAGCTTTCTTT. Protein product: CASTQTGKNTEAFF.

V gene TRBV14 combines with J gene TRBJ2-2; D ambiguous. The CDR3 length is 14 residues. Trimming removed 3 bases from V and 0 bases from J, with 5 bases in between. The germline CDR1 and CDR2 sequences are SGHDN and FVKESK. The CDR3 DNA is TGTGCCAGCAGCCAGGCAGCGAACACCGGGGAGCTGTTTTTT. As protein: CASSQAANTGELFF.

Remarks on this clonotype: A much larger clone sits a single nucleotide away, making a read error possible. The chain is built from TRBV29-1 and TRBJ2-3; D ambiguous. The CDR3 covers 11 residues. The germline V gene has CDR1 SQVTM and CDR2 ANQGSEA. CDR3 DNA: TGCGGAATGGACAGCACAGATACGCAGTATTTT. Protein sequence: CGMDSTDTQYF.

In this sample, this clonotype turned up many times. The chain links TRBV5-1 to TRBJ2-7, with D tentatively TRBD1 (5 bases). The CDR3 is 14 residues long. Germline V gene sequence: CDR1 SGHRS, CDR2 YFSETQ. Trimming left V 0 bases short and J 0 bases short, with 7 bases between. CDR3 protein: CASSLVDISYEQYF. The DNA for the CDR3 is TGCGCCAGCAGCTTGGTGGACATCTCCTACGAGCAGTACTTC.

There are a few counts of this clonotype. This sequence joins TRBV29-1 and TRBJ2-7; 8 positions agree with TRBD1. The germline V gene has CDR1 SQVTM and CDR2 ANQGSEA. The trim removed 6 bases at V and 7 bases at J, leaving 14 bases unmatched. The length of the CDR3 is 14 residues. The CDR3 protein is CSVRDRGPYNEQYF. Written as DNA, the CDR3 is TGCAGCGTCCGTGACAGGGGACCTTACAATGAGCAGTACTTC.